Below, one TCR beta chain is given with its context. This clonotype has a handful of counts. The target of this receptor is not known. No clone much larger than this one lies a single base away; base qualities are absent. CDR3 length: 14 amino acids, cysteine to phenylalanine. The DNA shown is the 42-base CDR3, in frame from base 1. The germline V gene (reference sequence) specifies MNHEY as CDR1 and SMNVEV as CDR2. The germline ends are 6 bases apart after V is trimmed by 1 base and J by 2 bases. These data are taken from a study of T cell repertoires in cytomegalovirus infection (dated by TCRdb to the late 2010s). For the study in its entirety: Recently identified HLA-C-restricted CMV epitopes, whose presentation resists viral immunomodulation, were targeted by peptide stimulations together with well-studied HLA-B-restricted epitopes. The HLA type of each donor mattered for the analysis, because public TCR beta signatures pointed to carriage of CMV infection along with the matching HLA type.

Read against the paper, the sample's treatment or condition label means: in vitro stimulation with specific CMV peptide epitopes to enrich CMV-specific T cells. The instrument was an Illumina HiSeq 1500. TCRdb passed the public sequencing reads through fastp at Q25 and MiXCR, retaining productive beta sequences. Every entry covers one CDR3 protein and lists the most common genes and DNA from its rows. This sample gives some 920,000 distinct CDR3 sequences in total; roughly 31% of them show up just once. The top ten clonotypes cover about an eighth of the sample. General conclusions and limits of the study: In both this cohort and an independent cohort of several hundred donors, the cumulative frequency of public TCR beta family members distinguished carriers of CMV infection plus the relevant HLA type. The ex vivo response was dominated by HLA-C-restricted CMV-specific TCR beta clonotypes, and the single most frequent clonotype in two of eight donors was supplied by these HLA-C-restricted clonotypes.

The sequencing used cultured CD8+ T cells from PBMCs, collected from culture after CMV antigen stimulation. The chain employs TRBV27 and TRBJ2-1; the D gene is unclear. This receptor was taken from a human donor in good health (CMV status not recorded). Some clones in this sample may be carry-over from other donors' samples. The CDR3 here reads CASSLLSTYNEQFF. The nucleotide sequence is given as TGTGCCAGCAGTTTATTGTCGACCTACAATGAGCAGTTCTTC.